This passage covers 31 T cell receptor beta chains from one sample sequenced in a study of human T cells and chemical hapten exposure. TCRdb passed the RACE reads through MiXCR, listing each CDR3 protein once. This table holds tens of thousands of distinct CDR3 sequences, 8% to 13% found once. Time point of the sample: patch test 2, 6 weeks after DPC sensitization. This sample's treatment: therapeutic diphenylcyclopropenone sensitization with weekly scalp DPC. The specimen was whole blood, collected in connection with sensitization to the hapten diphenylcyclopropenone (DPC). These receptor sequences come from a man aged 40-50 years with alopecia areata. Some clones in this sample may be carry-over from other donors' samples.

This rearrangement joins TRBV9 to TRBJ1-1, with D unresolved. With 0 bases removed from V and 2 bases from J, the gap between germline ends came to 11 bases. The germline V gene encodes CDR1 SGDLS and CDR2 YYNGEE. This CDR3 has 15 amino acids. Written as DNA, the CDR3 is TGTGCCAGCAGCGTAGATCCCGTAGCAAACACTGAAGCTTTCTTT. Its translation is CASSVDPVANTEAFF.

Here the CDR3 reads CASSRDRETRADTQYF. CDR3 bases: TGTGCCAGCAGTCGGGATCGGGAGACCAGAGCAGATACGCAGTATTTT. The chain employs TRBV2 and TRBJ2-3; D is perhaps TRBD2 (6 bases). This CDR3 spans 16 amino acids. CDR1 and CDR2 from the germline V gene are SNHLY and FYNNEI. V lost 5 bases, J lost 4 bases, and 19 bases lay in between. Full variable domain (remainder filled in from reference TRBV2 and TRBJ2-3): EPEVTQTPSHQVTQMGQEVILRCVPISNHLYFYWYRQILGQKVEFLVSFYNNEISEKSEIFDDQFSVERPDGSNFTLKIRSTKLEDSAMYFCASSRDRETRADTQYFGPGTRLTVL.

This clonotype was detected many times. The chain couples TRBV7-8 to TRBJ1-5; D is ambiguous. Germline loops: CDR1 SGHVS, CDR2 FQNEAQ. CDR3 length: 19 residues. Trimming stripped 2 bases from V and 0 bases from J, with 20 bases between. The CDR3 DNA sequence: TGTGCCAGCAGCTTATTTTCTGCAAACCAGACCTATAGCAATCAGCCCCAGCATTTT. It codes for CASSLFSANQTYSNQPQHF.

The gene calls are TRBV2 and TRBJ2-1, with D perhaps matching TRBD1 (5 bases). The CDR3 is made up of 15 amino acids. V was shortened by 1 base and J by 2 bases, with 9 bases between the two germline ends. The germline V gene has CDR1 SNHLY and CDR2 FYNNEI. The CDR3 nucleotides read TGTGCCAGCAGTGAAGACAGGCTAACCTACAATGAGCAGTTCTTC. Translated: CASSEDRLTYNEQFF.

This clonotype has a handful of counts. This may stem from a read error, because a much larger clone lies one nucleotide away. CDR3 amino acids: CASSTSGGGGCEQFF. CDR3 nucleotide sequence: TGTGCCAGCAGTACTAGCGGGGGTGGTGGGTGTGAGCAGTTCTTC. The gene calls are TRBV7-2 and TRBJ2-1, with 11 positions matching TRBD2. The length of the CDR3 is 15 residues. Germline V gives CDR1 SGHTA, CDR2 FQGNSA. V was pared by 6 bases and J by 9 bases, with 10 bases of the junction left unmatched. Variable domain in full (rest from reference TRBV7-2 and TRBJ2-1): GAGVSQSPSNKVTEKGKDVELRCDPISGHTALYWYRQSLGQGLEFLIYFQGNSAPDKSGLPSDRFSAERTGGSVSTLTIQRTQQEDSAVYLCASSTSGGGGCEQFFGPGTRLTVL.

At least ten counts were recorded for this clonotype. The genes are TRBV6-4 and TRBJ2-2; D is unresolved. CDR3 length equals 12 residues. The germline gives CDR1 MRHNA, CDR2 SNTAGT. V was cut by 3 bases and J by 6 bases, with 5 bases left in between. The chain's CDR3 is CASSESAGELFF. The CDR3 DNA is TGTGCCAGCAGTGAGTCGGCCGGGGAGCTGTTTTTT.

This clonotype was detected only a few times. This chain links TRBV28 with TRBJ1-2; 10 bases are a match to TRBD1. From germline, CDR1 is MDHEN and CDR2 SYDVKM. V gave up 5 bases and J gave up 3 bases; unmatched junction bases: 6. The CDR3 is 15 amino acids. DNA for the CDR3: TGTGCCAGCAGTCCGTCGGACAGGGGGGACTATGGCTACACCTTC. This codes for CASSPSDRGDYGYTF.

The rearrangement uses TRBV4-3 and TRBJ2-2; no definite D call. Germline V gene lookup returns CDR1 LGHNA and CDR2 YSLEER. V was shortened by 0 bases and J by 4 bases, with 6 bases between the two germline ends. The CDR3 is made up of 14 amino acids. DNA of the CDR3: TGCGCCAGCAGCCAAGATAAGGGCACCGGGGAGCTGTTTTTT. Protein product: CASSQDKGTGELFF.

This clonotype showed up just a few times. The J gene is TRBJ1-5, the V gene TRBV2; D remains ambiguous. Germline values: CDR1 SNHLY, CDR2 FYNNEI. The V and J ends lost 3 bases and 2 bases respectively, with 8 bases between them. This CDR3 contains 14 residues. The CDR3 protein is CASSDGSGNQPQHF. The DNA for the CDR3 is TGTGCCAGCAGTGACGGCAGCGGCAATCAGCCCCAGCATTTT.

This clonotype occurred a few times. The gene calls are TRBV7-2 and TRBJ2-6, with a weak D call TRBD1 (6 bases). The CDR3 runs 17 residues. Germline assignment: CDR1 SGHTA and CDR2 FQGNSA. V was trimmed by 4 bases and J by 0 bases, leaving 13 bases between them. As DNA, the CDR3 is TGTGCCAGCAGCTCGCCAGGGGCCGGCTCTGGGGCCAACGTCCTGACTTTC. It specifies CASSSPGAGSGANVLTF.

This clonotype was observed a handful of times. The chain is built from TRBV28 and TRBJ2-3, with TRBD2 identical over 13 bases. The CDR3 runs to 17 residues. Germline V CDR1 and CDR2: MDHEN, SYDVKM. V lost 5 bases and J lost 4; bases outside the gene matches: 9. The CDR3 DNA reads TGTGCCAGCAGTCCAATACTAGCGGGAGGGCGGGCAGATACGCAGTATTTT. This encodes CASSPILAGGRADTQYF.

This chain connects TRBV6-2 or TRBV6-3 to TRBJ2-7; 10 bases are a match to TRBD2. The germline V gene encodes CDR1 MNHEY and CDR2 SVGEGT. With 2 bases clipped from V and 5 bases from J, the junction kept 3 bases outside the gene matches. This CDR3 comprises 14 residues. CDR3 nucleotides: TGTGCCAGCAGTTACCAGCGGGAGGGCCACGAGCAGTACTTC. Its protein product is CASSYQREGHEQYF.

The sample holds a few counts of this clonotype. The chain recombines TRBV7-6 with TRBJ1-1; 7 bases map to TRBD1. The V gene's germline CDR1 is SGHVS and CDR2 FNYEAQ. The CDR3 spans 15 residues. After removal of 1 base from V and 5 bases from J, the junction contained 7 bases not matched to a gene. The CDR3 here is CASSLEQGFRTEAFF. DNA of the CDR3: TGTGCCAGCAGCTTAGAACAGGGGTTTCGAACTGAAGCTTTCTTT.

The chain carries TRBV7-9 and TRBJ2-1; D uncertain. This CDR3 is 12 amino acids long. The ends were cut back, 7 bases at V and 7 bases at J, with 11 bases in the middle. The germline gives CDR1 SEHNR, CDR2 FQNEAQ (reference sequence). CDR3 bases: TGTGCCAGCACCCTTCTGGGGAATGAGCAGTTCTTC. Translation gives CASTLLGNEQFF.

This clonotype was recorded at least ten times. The rearrangement uses TRBV7-9 and TRBJ1-2; D remains ambiguous. Looked up from germline, CDR1 is SEHNR and CDR2 is FQNEAQ (reference sequence). This CDR3 has 10 amino acids. Deletions cut 4 bases from V and 9 bases from J, with 6 bases between. The CDR3 region is CASSSASYTF. In DNA form, the CDR3 reads TGTGCCAGCAGCTCTGCGAGCTACACCTTC.

The chain links TRBV21-1 to TRBJ2-1; TRBD2 was called by the table and not checked on the DNA. TRBV21-1 is labeled a pseudogene. The CDR3 length is 16 residues. The chain's CDR3 is CASTSEGGSHNDGQFF. In nucleotides, the CDR3 is TGTGCCAGCACCTCAGAGGGAGGGAGCCACAATGATGGGCAGTTCTTC.

The chain combines TRBV7-6 with TRBJ2-7; no clear D gene. CDR1 and CDR2 (germline): SGHVS, FNYEAQ. The CDR3 loop spans 13 amino acids. Trimming took 2 bases from V and 2 from J, leaving 7 bases between them. The CDR3 loop is CASSLQLTYEQYF. In DNA form, the CDR3 reads TGTGCCAGCAGCTTACAGCTAACCTACGAGCAGTACTTC.

This chain joins TRBV6-6 and TRBJ2-3; 14 bases match TRBD2. Germline trimming cut 6 bases from V and 2 bases from J; bases unmatched to any gene: 4. CDR1 and CDR2 from the germline V gene are MNHNY and SVGAGI (reference sequence). This CDR3 contains 16 residues. CDR3 bases: TGTGCCAGCAGCTGGACTAGCGGGAGGTACACAGATACGCAGTATTTT. Protein product: CASSWTSGRYTDTQYF.

This clonotype showed up many times. The CDR3 protein is CASSVSGATEAFF. DNA of the CDR3: TGTGCCAGCAGTGTTAGTGGGGCCACTGAAGCTTTCTTT. The rearrangement uses TRBV2 and TRBJ1-1; the D gene is possibly TRBD1 (5 bases). The CDR3 loop spans 13 amino acids. Between the trimmed V and J ends, which lost 4 bases and 4 bases, there was a span of 10 bases. Per the germline V gene, CDR1 is SNHLY and CDR2 is FYNNEI.

In its sample, this clonotype was seen a few times. V and J are TRBV2 and TRBJ2-3; D is possibly TRBD2 (6 bases). This CDR3 has 15 residues. Germline values: CDR1 SNHLY, CDR2 FYNNEI. V was shortened by 4 bases and J by 2 bases, with 13 bases between the two germline ends. CDR3 nucleotide sequence: TGTGCCAGCAGTGGGGGACTGACTATCACAGATACGCAGTATTTT. It yields the protein CASSGGLTITDTQYF.

Ten or more counts support this clonotype. This chain connects TRBV6-6 to TRBJ1-1; 8 nucleotides match TRBD1. Germline assignment: CDR1 MNHNY and CDR2 SVGAGI (reference sequence). The CDR3 length is 15 residues. With V trimmed by 0 bases and J by 5 bases, 5 bases remained unmatched. The CDR3 DNA reads as TGTGCCAGCAGTTACTCGCGGACAGGGAGTACTGAAGCTTTCTTT. This codes for CASSYSRTGSTEAFF.

This clonotype was seen many times. The chain joins TRBV6-6 to TRBJ2-3; possibly TRBD2 for D (6 bases). The CDR3 loop spans 15 amino acids. Per the germline V gene, CDR1 is MNHNY and CDR2 is SVGAGI (reference sequence). Trimming shortened V by 7 bases and J by 1 base, and 15 bases separated the two germline ends. CDR3 residues: CASMSGVRGTDTQYF. In DNA, the CDR3 is TGTGCCAGCATGTCGGGGGTTCGAGGCACAGATACGCAGTATTTT.

Only a few counts were recorded for this clonotype. This chain connects TRBV7-2 to TRBJ2-7, with a tentative D call TRBD2 (6 bases). Germline loops: CDR1 SGHTA, CDR2 FQGNSA. With 4 bases removed from V and 4 bases from J, the gap between germline ends came to 29 bases. The CDR3 consists of 19 residues. CDR3 sequence (DNA): TGTGCCAGCAGCTCTAATTTTAGGGGCACCGGGACTCGCCCGTACGAGCAGTACTTC. Translated, it gives CASSSNFRGTGTRPYEQYF.

The chain recombines TRBV5-1 with TRBJ2-3; a weak D match, TRBD2 (5 bases). The germline V and J ends were trimmed by 5 bases and 2 bases, with 12 bases remaining between them. The germline V gene encodes CDR1 SGHRS and CDR2 YFSETQ. This CDR3 has 14 residues. The CDR3 DNA reads TGCGCCAGCAGTAGGTCGGGGTACACAGATACGCAGTATTTT. This sequence encodes CASSRSGYTDTQYF.

This clonotype was recorded many times. The rearrangement joins TRBV6-5 to TRBJ2-1, with 11 bases that match TRBD2. V lost 7 bases to trimming and J lost 5 bases; unmatched junction nucleotides: 7. Germline V gene lookup returns CDR1 MNHEY and CDR2 SVGAGI. The CDR3 is 15 residues long. The CDR3 DNA sequence: TGTGCCAGCAACGCCGGGACTAGCGGTAACAATGAGCAGTTCTTC. Translated, it gives CASNAGTSGNNEQFF.

This clonotype was seen a handful of times. The V and J genes are TRBV30 and TRBJ2-5; 11 bases agree with TRBD2. Unmatched junction bases numbered 17, after V lost 2 bases and J lost 0 bases. This CDR3 has 20 residues. CDR1 is GTSNPN and CDR2 is SVGIG in the germline V gene (reference sequence). In nucleotides, the CDR3 is TGTGCCTGGAGTTCGTGGGTTCGGCGGGGGACTAGCGGATACCAAGAGACCCAGTACTTC. Translated: CAWSSWVRRGTSGYQETQYF.

This clonotype turned up a few times. The chain couples TRBV20-1 to TRBJ2-4; D unclear. This CDR3 is 16 amino acids long. V lost 0 bases, J lost 0 bases, and 12 bases lay in between. CDR1 is DFQATT, CDR2 SNEGSKA, per germline (reference sequence). The CDR3 DNA follows: TGCAGTGCTAGAGATTGGGCGGACCTAGCCAAAAACATTCAGTACTTC. This sequence encodes CSARDWADLAKNIQYF.

V usage is TRBV7-2 and J usage is TRBJ1-5; D not certain. V lost 1 base, J lost 7 bases, and 5 bases lay in between. The CDR3 is 12 residues long. Germline V gene sequence: CDR1 SGHTA, CDR2 FQGNSA. The CDR3 sequence is CASSLGRQPQHF. The CDR3 DNA reads TGTGCCAGCAGCTTAGGAAGACAGCCCCAGCATTTT.

This clonotype was seen a few times. The chain couples TRBV7-2 to TRBJ2-3, with 14 bases fitting TRBD2. This CDR3 comprises 17 residues. From germline, CDR1 is SGHTA and CDR2 FQGNSA. The J segment lost 6 bases and the V segment lost 1 base, leaving 6 bases of the junction unmatched. CDR3: CASSLEGLAGAFDTQYF. CDR3 sequence (DNA): TGTGCCAGCAGCTTAGAGGGACTAGCGGGAGCATTTGATACGCAGTATTTT.

This clonotype was observed a few times. The rearrangement links TRBV20-1 to TRBJ2-7; TRBD2 matches 8 bases. J was trimmed by 2 bases and V by 4 bases; bases with no gene match: 10. Germline values: CDR1 DFQATT, CDR2 SNEGSKA (reference sequence). The CDR3 totals 15 residues. This CDR3 reads CSAIRGGVYPYEQYV. The CDR3 bases are TGCAGTGCTATCCGGGGGGGGGTATACCCCTACGAGCAGTACGTC.

This clonotype came up a few times. This sequence joins TRBV7-3 and TRBJ2-1; no clear D gene. This CDR3 spans 14 amino acids. Germline CDR1 SGHTA, CDR2 FQGTGA. V lost 5 bases and J lost 5, with 13 bases in between. CDR3 sequence reads: CASSRTLINNEQFF. The CDR3 DNA reads as TGTGCCAGCAGCCGAACCCTTATAAACAATGAGCAGTTCTTC.